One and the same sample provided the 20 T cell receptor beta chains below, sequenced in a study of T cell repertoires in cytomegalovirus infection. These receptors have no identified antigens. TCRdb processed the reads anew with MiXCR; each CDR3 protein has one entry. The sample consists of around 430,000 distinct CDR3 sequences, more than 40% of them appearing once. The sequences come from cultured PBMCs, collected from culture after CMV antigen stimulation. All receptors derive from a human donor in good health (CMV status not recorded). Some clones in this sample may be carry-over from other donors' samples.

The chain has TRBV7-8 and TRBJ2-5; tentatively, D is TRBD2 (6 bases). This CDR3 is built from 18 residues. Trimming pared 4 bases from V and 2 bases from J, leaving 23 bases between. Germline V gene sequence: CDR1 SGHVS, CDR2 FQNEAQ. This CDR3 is CASSSTGARMAGQETQYF. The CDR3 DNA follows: TGTGCCAGCAGCTCCACCGGTGCTCGAATGGCGGGGCAAGAGACCCAGTACTTC.

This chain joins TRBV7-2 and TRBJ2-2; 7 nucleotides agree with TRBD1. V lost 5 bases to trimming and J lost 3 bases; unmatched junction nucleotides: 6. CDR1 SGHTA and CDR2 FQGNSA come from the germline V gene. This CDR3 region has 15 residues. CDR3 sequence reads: CASSARQGYTGELFF. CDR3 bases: TGTGCCAGCAGCGCCAGACAGGGCTACACCGGGGAGCTGTTTTTT.

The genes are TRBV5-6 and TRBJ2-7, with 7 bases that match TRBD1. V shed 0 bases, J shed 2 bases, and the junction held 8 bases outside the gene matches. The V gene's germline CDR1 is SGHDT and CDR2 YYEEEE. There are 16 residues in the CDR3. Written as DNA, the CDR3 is TGTGCCAGCAGCTTGGTGAGGGGGCTTAGGACCTACGAGCAGTACTTC. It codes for CASSLVRGLRTYEQYF.

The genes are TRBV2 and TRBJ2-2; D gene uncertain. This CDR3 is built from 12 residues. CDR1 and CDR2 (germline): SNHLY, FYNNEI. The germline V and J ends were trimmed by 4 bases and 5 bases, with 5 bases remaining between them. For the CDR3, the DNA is TGTGCCAGCAGTGGGGTAACCGGGGAGCTGTTTTTT. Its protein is CASSGVTGELFF.

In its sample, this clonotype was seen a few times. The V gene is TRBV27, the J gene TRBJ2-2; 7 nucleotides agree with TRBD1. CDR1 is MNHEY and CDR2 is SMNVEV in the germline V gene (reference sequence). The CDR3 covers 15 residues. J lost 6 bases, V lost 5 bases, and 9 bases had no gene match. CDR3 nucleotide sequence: TGTGCCAGCAGTAGACAGGGTGATGGCGCCGGGGAGCTGTTTTTT. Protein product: CASSRQGDGAGELFF.

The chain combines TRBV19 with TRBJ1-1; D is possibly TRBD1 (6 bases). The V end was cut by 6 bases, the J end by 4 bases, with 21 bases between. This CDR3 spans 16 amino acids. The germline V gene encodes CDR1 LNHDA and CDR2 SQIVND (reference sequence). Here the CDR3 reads CASSPPGARGSTEAFF. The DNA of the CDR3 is TGTGCCAGTAGCCCGCCGGGGGCGAGAGGTAGCACTGAAGCTTTCTTT.

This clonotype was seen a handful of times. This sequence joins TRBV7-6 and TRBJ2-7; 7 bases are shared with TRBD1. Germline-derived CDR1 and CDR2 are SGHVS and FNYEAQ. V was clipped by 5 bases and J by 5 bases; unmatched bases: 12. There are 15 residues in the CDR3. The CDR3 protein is CASSRPETGNHEQYF. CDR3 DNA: TGTGCCAGCAGCCGCCCCGAGACAGGGAACCACGAGCAGTACTTC.

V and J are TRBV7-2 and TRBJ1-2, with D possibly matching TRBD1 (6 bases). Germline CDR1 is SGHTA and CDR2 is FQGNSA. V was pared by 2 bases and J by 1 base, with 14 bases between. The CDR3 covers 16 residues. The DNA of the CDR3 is TGTGCCAGCAGCTTACGTGGGGGGGCCGGTAACTATGGCTACACCTTC. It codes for CASSLRGGAGNYGYTF.

CDR3 residues: CASALGIGYEQYF. CDR3 bases: TGTGCCAGCGCTCTGGGGATAGGCTACGAGCAGTACTTC. J is TRBJ2-7 and V is TRBV6-1; D is ambiguous. The germline V gene has CDR1 MNHNS and CDR2 SASEGT. CDR3 length equals 13 residues. Trimming took 8 bases from V and 3 from J, leaving 14 bases between them.

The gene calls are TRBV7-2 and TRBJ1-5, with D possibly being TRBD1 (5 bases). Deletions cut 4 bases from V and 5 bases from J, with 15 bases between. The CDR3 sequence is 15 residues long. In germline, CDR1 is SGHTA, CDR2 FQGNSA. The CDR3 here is CASSSRPGRYQPQHF. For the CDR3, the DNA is TGTGCCAGCAGCTCCCGACCAGGGCGGTATCAGCCCCAGCATTTT.

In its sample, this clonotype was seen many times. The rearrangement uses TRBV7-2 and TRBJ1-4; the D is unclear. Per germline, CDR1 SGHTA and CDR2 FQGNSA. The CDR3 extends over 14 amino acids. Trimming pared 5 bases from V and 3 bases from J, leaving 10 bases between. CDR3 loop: CASSHEGANEKLFF. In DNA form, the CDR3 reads TGTGCCAGCAGCCACGAAGGTGCTAATGAAAAACTGTTTTTT. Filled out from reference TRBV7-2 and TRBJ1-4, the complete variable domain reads GAGVSQSPSNKVTEKGKDVELRCDPISGHTALYWYRQSLGQGLEFLIYFQGNSAPDKSGLPSDRFSAERTGGSVSTLTIQRTQQEDSAVYLCASSHEGANEKLFFGSGTQLSVL.

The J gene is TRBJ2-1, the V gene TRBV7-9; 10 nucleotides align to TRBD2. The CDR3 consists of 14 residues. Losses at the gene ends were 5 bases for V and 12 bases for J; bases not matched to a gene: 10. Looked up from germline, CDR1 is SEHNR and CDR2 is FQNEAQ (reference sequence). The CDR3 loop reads CASSTTSGETRQFF. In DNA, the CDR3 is TGTGCCAGCAGCACCACTAGCGGGGAGACCAGGCAGTTCTTC.

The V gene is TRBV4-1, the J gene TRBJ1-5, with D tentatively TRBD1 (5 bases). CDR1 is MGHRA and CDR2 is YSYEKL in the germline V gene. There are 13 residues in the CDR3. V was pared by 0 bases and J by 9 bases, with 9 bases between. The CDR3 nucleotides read TGCGCCAGCAGCCAAGAGTACGGGGGGCCCCAGCATTTT. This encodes CASSQEYGGPQHF.

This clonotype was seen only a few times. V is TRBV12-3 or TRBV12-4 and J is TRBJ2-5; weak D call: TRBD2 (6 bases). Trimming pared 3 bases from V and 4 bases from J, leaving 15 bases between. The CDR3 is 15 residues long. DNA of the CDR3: TGTGCCAGCAGTTTCGGGGGTGGGACCAGAGAGACCCAGTACTTC. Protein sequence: CASSFGGGTRETQYF.

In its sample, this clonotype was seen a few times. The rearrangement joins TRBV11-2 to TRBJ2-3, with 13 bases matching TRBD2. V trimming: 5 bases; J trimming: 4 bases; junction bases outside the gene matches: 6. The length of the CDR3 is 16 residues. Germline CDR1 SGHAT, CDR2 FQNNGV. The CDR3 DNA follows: TGTGCCAGCAGCGTCTGGACTAGCGGGGGCCCAGATACGCAGTATTTT. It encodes CASSVWTSGGPDTQYF. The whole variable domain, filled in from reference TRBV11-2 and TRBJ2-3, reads EAGVAQSPRYKIIEKRQSVAFWCNPISGHATLYWYQQILGQGPKLLIQFQNNGVVDDSQLPKDRFSAERLKGVDSTLKIQPAKLEDSAVYLCASSVWTSGGPDTQYFGPGTRLTVL.

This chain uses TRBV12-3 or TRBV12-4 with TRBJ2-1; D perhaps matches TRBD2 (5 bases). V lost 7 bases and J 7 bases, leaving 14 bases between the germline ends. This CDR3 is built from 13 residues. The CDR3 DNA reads TGTGCCAGCAAAGCGGATCTCGGAAATGAGCAGTTCTTC. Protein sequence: CASKADLGNEQFF.

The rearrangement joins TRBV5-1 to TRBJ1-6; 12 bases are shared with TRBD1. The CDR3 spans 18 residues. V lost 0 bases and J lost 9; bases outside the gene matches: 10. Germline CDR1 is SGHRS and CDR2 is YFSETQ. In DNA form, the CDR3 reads TGCGCCAGCAGCTTGGAAGGCGGGACAGGGGGCCTCGGTTCACCCCTCCACTTT. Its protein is CASSLEGGTGGLGSPLHF.

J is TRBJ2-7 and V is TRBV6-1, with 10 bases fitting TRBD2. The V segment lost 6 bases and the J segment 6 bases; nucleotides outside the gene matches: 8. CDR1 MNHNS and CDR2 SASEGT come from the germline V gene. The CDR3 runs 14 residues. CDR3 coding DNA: TGTGCCAGCAGAATTAGCGGGGGGACTGGCGAGCAGTACTTC. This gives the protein CASRISGGTGEQYF.

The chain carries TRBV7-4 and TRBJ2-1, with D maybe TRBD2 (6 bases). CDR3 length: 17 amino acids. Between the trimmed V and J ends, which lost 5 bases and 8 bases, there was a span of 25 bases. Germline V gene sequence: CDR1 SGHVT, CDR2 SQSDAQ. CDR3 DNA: TGTGCCAGCAGCCCCCCCGGCCGGGGGTCGCCGCGCTATGAGCAGTTCTTC. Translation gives CASSPPGRGSPRYEQFF.

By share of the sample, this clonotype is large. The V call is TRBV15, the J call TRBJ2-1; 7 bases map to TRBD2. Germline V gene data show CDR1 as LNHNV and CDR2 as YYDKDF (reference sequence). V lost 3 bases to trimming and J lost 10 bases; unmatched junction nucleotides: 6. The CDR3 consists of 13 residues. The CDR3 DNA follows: TGTGCCACCAGCAGCGTCGCGGGAGAGGAGCAGTTCTTC. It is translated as CATSSVAGEEQFF. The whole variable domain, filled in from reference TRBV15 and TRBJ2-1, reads DAMVIQNPRYQVTQFGKPVTLSCSQTLNHNVMYWYQQKSSQAPKLLFHYYDKDFNNEADTPDNFQSRRPNTSFCFLDIRSPGLGDTAMYLCATSSVAGEEQFFGPGTRLTVL.